The sequence of this TCR beta chain was determined in a study of T-cell memory formation after mild COVID-19 (dated by TCRdb to the early 2020s). A note on the overall study: TCR sequence clusters from the two donors were largely donor specific. T-cell clones expanding and contracting after mild COVID-19 in two donors were tracked by longitudinal TCRalpha and TCRbeta repertoire sequencing. Two young, previously healthy adult volunteers, one female and one male, were included in the cohort.

This clonotype has just a few counts. The antigen it binds to is not known. Base qualities are missing; no much larger clone stands one base away. Results the study describes overall, beyond this receptor: Contracting CD4+ clones were located mainly in the CM and EM memory subsets, whereas CD8+ clones were found to be enriched in EMRA. The second-wave clones that peaked on day 37 were not confirmed to be SARS-CoV-2 specific. Some responding clones were found in pre-infection memory, which suggests that pre-existing cross-reactive memory T cells took part in the SARS-CoV-2 response. Clones that contracted from day 15 to 85 showed balanced CD4/CD8 phenotypes, whereas a second wave of clones that expanded from day 15 to 37 leaned towards CD4+. The study covered only a couple of mild cases, and larger cohorts including severe cases with pre-infection samples were considered necessary.

Sequencing was carried out with an Illumina NovaSeq 6000. TCRalpha and TCRbeta cDNA libraries were built by 5'RACE with constant-segment primers, adding sample barcodes and unique molecular identifiers. Trizol reagent was used to extract RNA from every sample. Libraries were amplified in two PCR steps, with a second sample barcode and Illumina TruSeq adapters added in the second step. Libraries were sequenced on an Illumina NovaSeq with 2 x 150 bp paired-end reads. Processing in the source paper ran as follows. The reads were demultiplexed and collapsed into UMI-guided consensus sequences using migec v1.2.7. Using mixcr v2.1.11, the UMI consensuses were aligned to TRA and TRB V and J templates and assembled into clonotypes. A clonotype was counted as expanded or contracted only if both edgeR and NoisET called the change significant, with noise models trained on biological replicates. For edgeR calls, the thresholds were a false discovery rate-adjusted p below 0.01 and a log2 fold-change of 1. PCA with hierarchical clustering of max-normalized trajectories of the 1000 most abundant clonotypes was used as exploratory dynamics analysis. Each responding clone was given a CD4 or CD8 phenotype based on the CD4+ and CD8+ repertoires, which had been sequenced separately. TCRdb itself trimmed the public reads at Q25 with fastp, ran MiXCR and retained productive beta chains. All rows with the same CDR3 protein become a single entry with the most common DNA and genes. For this entry, the V and J calls and clone size follow TCRdb and not the study's own pipeline. The sample includes under 550,000 distinct CDR3 sequences, with about a sixth observed a single time. Together, the top ten hold under 25% of the sample.

Ficoll-Paque density gradient centrifugation was used to isolate PBMCs. V is clipped by 3 bases and J by 2 bases, and the sequence between their germline boundaries is 9 bases long. The germline V gene yields KGHDR for CDR1 and SFDVKD for CDR2. Its CDR3 holds 14 amino acids, cysteine through phenylalanine. Just the 42-base CDR3 DNA is kept, in frame starting at base 1. The chain links TRBV24-1 with TRBJ2-5; possibly the D gene is TRBD1, per 5 matching bases. Sequencing was performed on PBMCs or a T cell subset sorted from them (not recorded which). The source of this sequence is a man between 18 and 35 years old who had mild COVID-19 (a few samples of this study predate the infection). The sample titles of this study are shuffled in the database, so cell type and time point are left out; the donor was told from shared clones. CDR3 protein: CATSDPTVQETQYF. The nucleotides are TGTGCCACCAGTGATCCGACAGTGCAAGAGACCCAGTACTTC.